This T cell receptor (beta chain) appears in the sequencing data of a study of cytomegalovirus exposure and HLA in healthy donors. PCR was performed using 60 Vbeta and 13 Jbeta primers. Sequenced by immunoSEQ multiplex PCR; TCRdb stores in-frame clones only, minus some. This sample yields around 100,000 clones, of which 80% to 85% are seen a single time; about a fifth belongs to the top ten. Findings and caveats of the study: A previous analysis found most TCR beta V segments productive roughly 87% or roughly 30% of the time. Near-uniform donor sequencing depth was presumed by presence/absence analyses. Researchers had no immune exposure information except CMV serostatus available. Later analysis associated a missense DCLRE1C variant with TCR beta V- and J-gene trimming.

The germline V gene encodes CDR1 SQVTM and CDR2 ANQGSEA. V lost 8 bases to trimming and J lost 2 bases, with 14 bases between them. The CDR3 sequence is 13 residues long. As to this clone: Its target is unknown.

The TCR comes from a man younger than 40 in good health and CMV-seropositive. The material sequenced was PBMCs. This sequence joins TRBV29-1 and TRBJ2-3; the D gene is possibly TRBD1 (6 bases). CDR3 in amino acids: CSITGTNTDTQYF. CDR3 nucleotides: TGCAGCATAACCGGGACAAACACAGATACGCAGTATTTT.